These 6 T cell receptor beta chains were sequenced from one sample in a study of T cell changes during pregnancy in multiple sclerosis. Generated by immunoSEQ multiplex PCR, the TCRdb table keeps only in-frame clones and is missing some. This sample carries around 100,000 clones, 90% to 95% of them seen once, and the ten largest clones take less than 2%. The specimen was peripheral blood, collected in the third trimester of pregnancy. These TCRs come from a female donor with multiple sclerosis, enrolled in a pregnancy study.

The rearrangement uses TRBV7-2 and TRBJ1-4, with D uncertain. Germline values: CDR1 SGHTA, CDR2 FQGNSA. The ends were cut back, 1 base at V and 8 bases at J, with 8 bases in the middle. This CDR3 region has 13 residues. CDR3 loop: CASSLDGSEKLFF. In DNA form, the CDR3 reads TGTGCCAGCAGCTTAGATGGCTCAGAAAAACTGTTTTTT.

A few counts support this clone. V usage is TRBV7-9 and J usage is TRBJ1-1; 8 bases are shared with TRBD1. V shed 6 bases, J shed 5 bases, and the junction held 11 bases outside the gene matches. The V gene's germline CDR1 is SEHNR and CDR2 FQNEAQ (reference sequence). CDR3 size: 15 residues. The CDR3 bases are TGTGCCAGCAGACAGATACAGGGGGAAGTTACTGAAGCTTTCTTT. It yields the protein CASRQIQGEVTEAFF.

The chain combines TRBV6-1 with TRBJ2-1; possibly TRBD2 for D (6 bases). Germline V gene data show CDR1 as MNHNS and CDR2 as SASEGT. Trimming took 6 bases from V and 8 from J, leaving 11 bases between them. This CDR3 is 12 amino acids long. CDR3 amino acids: CASSEEGYEQFF. The CDR3 DNA sequence: TGTGCCAGCAGCGAGGAGGGATATGAGCAGTTCTTC.

The CDR3, as DNA: TGCGCCAGCAGGCCCGGGACAGGGGGCTTGAACACTGAAGCTTTCTTT. Residues: CASRPGTGGLNTEAFF. The chain is built from TRBV5-1 and TRBJ1-1, with 12 bases matching TRBD1. V lost 5 bases, J lost 0 bases, and 5 bases stayed unmatched. This CDR3 contains 16 residues. Per the germline V gene, CDR1 is SGHRS and CDR2 is YFSETQ.

This chain joins TRBV2 and TRBJ2-1; D gene unclear. Germline CDR1 and CDR2: SNHLY and FYNNEI. Trimming removed 3 bases from V and 7 bases from J, with 13 bases in between. CDR3 size: 14 residues. The CDR3 bases are TGTGCCAGCAGTGAGGTGTCTACGGTGAATGAGCAGTTCTTC. Translated: CASSEVSTVNEQFF.

The chain is built from TRBV19 and TRBJ1-2; D uncertain. This CDR3 has 14 amino acids. V was shortened by 5 bases and J by 3 bases, with 13 bases between the two germline ends. Germline-derived CDR1 and CDR2 are LNHDA and SQIVND (reference sequence). CDR3 loop: CASSDPGRHYGYTF. CDR3 DNA sequence: TGTGCCAGTAGTGATCCCGGGAGACACTATGGCTACACCTTC.